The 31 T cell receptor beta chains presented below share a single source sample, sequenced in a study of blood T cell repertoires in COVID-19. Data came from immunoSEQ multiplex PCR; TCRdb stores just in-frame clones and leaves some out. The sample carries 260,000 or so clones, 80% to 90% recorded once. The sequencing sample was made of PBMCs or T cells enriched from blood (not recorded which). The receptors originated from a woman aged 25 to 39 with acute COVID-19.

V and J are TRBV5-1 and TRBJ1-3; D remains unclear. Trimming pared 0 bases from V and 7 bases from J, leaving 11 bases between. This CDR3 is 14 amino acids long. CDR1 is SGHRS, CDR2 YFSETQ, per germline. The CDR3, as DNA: TGCGCCAGCAGCTTGGACGTGAATAGTAACACCATATATTTT. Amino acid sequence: CASSLDVNSNTIYF.

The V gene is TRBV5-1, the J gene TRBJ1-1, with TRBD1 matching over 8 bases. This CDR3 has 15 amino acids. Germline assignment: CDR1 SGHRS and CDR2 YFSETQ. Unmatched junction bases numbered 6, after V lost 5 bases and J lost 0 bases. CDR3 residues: CASSIQGQVNTEAFF. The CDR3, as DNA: TGCGCCAGCAGTATTCAGGGACAGGTGAACACTGAAGCTTTCTTT. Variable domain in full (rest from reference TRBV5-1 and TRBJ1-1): KAGVTQTPRYLIKTRGQQVTLSCSPISGHRSVSWYQQTPGQGLQFLFEYFSETQRNKGNFPGRFSGRQFSNSRSEMNVSTLELGDSALYLCASSIQGQVNTEAFFGQGTRLTVV.

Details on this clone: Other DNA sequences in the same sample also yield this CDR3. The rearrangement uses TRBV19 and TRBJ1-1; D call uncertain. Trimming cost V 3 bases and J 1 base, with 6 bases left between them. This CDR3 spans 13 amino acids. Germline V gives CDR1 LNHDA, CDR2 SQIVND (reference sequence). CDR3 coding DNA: TGTGCCAGTAGTATCATCAGGAACACTGAAGCTTTCTTT. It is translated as CASSIIRNTEAFF.

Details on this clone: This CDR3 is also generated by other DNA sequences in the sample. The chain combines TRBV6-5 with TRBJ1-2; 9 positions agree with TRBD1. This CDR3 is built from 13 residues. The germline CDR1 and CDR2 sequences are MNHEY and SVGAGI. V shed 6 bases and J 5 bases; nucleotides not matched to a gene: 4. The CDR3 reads CASSRDRVYGYTF. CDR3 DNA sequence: TGTGCCAGCAGCCGGGACAGGGTTTATGGCTACACCTTC.

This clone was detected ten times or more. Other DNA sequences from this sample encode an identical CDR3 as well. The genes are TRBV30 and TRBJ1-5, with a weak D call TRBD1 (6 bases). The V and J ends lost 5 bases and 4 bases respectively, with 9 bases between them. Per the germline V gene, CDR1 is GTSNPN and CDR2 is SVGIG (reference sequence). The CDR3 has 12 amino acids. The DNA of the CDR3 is TGTGCCTGGGGAAGGGGGAATCAGCCCCAGCATTTT. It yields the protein CAWGRGNQPQHF.

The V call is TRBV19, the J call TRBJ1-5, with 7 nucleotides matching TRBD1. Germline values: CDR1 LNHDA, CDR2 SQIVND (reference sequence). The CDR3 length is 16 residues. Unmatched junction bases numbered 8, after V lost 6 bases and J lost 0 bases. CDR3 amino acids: CASSYGTVYSNQPQHF. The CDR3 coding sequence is TGTGCCAGTAGCTATGGGACAGTTTATAGCAATCAGCCCCAGCATTTT. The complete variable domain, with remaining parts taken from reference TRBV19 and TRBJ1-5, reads DGGITQSPKYLFRKEGQNVTLSCEQNLNHDAMYWYRQDPGQGLRLIYYSQIVNDFQKGDIAEGYSVSREKKESFPLTVTSAQKNPTAFYLCASSYGTVYSNQPQHFGDGTRLSIL.

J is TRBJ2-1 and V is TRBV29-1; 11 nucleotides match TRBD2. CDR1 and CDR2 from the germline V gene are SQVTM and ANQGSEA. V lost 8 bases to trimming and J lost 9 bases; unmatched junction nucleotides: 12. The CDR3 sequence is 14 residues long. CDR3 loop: CSTPLLAGGAEQFF. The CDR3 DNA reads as TGCAGCACTCCACTCCTAGCGGGGGGAGCTGAGCAGTTCTTC.

CDR3 in amino acids: CASEISPRENTEAFF. In nucleotides, the CDR3 is TGTGCCAGCGAGATTAGCCCCCGGGAAAACACTGAAGCTTTCTTT. The J gene is TRBJ1-1, the V gene TRBV2; D is ambiguous. V was pared by 8 bases and J by 2 bases, with 18 bases between. CDR1 is SNHLY and CDR2 is FYNNEI in the germline V gene. The CDR3 spans 15 residues.

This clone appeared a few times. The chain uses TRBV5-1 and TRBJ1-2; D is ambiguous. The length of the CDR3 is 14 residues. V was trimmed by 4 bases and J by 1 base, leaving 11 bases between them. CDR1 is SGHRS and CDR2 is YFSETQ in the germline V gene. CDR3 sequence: CASSPGGDNYGYTF. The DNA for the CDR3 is TGCGCCAGCAGCCCCGGAGGTGATAACTATGGCTACACCTTC. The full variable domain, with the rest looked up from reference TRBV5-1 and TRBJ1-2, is KAGVTQTPRYLIKTRGQQVTLSCSPISGHRSVSWYQQTPGQGLQFLFEYFSETQRNKGNFPGRFSGRQFSNSRSEMNVSTLELGDSALYLCASSPGGDNYGYTFGSGTRLTVV.

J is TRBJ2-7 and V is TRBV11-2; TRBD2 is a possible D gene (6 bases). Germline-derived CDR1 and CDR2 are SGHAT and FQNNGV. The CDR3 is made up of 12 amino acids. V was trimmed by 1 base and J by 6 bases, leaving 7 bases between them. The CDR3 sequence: CASSLGTIEQYF. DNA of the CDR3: TGTGCCAGCAGCTTAGGGACTATCGAGCAGTACTTC.

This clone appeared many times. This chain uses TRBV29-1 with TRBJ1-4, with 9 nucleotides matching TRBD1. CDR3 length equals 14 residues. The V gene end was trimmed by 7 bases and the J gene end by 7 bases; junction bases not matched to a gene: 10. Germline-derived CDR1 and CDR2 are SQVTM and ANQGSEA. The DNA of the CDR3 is TGCAGCGGGCATACAGGGGGCGCAGGTGAAAAACTGTTTTTT. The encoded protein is CSGHTGGAGEKLFF. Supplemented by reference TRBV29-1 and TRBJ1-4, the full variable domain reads SAVISQKPSRDICQRGTSLTIQCQVDSQVTMMFWYRQQPGQSLTLIATANQGSEATYESGFVIDKFPISRPNLTFSTLTVSNMSPEDSSIYLCSGHTGGAGEKLFFGSGTQLSVL.

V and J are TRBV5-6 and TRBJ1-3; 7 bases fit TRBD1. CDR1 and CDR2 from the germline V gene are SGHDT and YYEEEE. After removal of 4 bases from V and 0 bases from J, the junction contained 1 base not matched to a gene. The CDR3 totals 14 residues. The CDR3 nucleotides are TGTGCCAGCAGCAGGGGGCCCTCTGGAAACACCATATATTTT. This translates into CASSRGPSGNTIYF.

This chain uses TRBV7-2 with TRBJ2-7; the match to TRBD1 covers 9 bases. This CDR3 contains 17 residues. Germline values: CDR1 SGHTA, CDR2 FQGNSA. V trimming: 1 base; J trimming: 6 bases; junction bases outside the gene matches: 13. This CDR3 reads CASSLVGGGQGVREQYF. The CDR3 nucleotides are TGTGCCAGCAGCTTAGTAGGGGGGGGACAGGGAGTGCGCGAGCAGTACTTC.

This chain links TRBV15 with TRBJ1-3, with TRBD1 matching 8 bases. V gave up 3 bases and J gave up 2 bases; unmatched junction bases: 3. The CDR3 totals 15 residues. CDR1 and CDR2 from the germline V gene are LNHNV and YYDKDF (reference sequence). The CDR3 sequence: CATSSRGLPGNTIYF. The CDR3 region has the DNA TGTGCCACCAGCAGCAGGGGGCTGCCTGGAAACACCATATATTTT.

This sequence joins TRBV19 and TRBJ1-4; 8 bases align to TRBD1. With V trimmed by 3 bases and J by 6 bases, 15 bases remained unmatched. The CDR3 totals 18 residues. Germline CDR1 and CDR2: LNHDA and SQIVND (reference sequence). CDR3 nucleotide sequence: TGTGCCAGTAGTATCCGAAACTTCGGACAGGGAGGAGATGAAAAACTGTTTTTT. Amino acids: CASSIRNFGQGGDEKLFF.

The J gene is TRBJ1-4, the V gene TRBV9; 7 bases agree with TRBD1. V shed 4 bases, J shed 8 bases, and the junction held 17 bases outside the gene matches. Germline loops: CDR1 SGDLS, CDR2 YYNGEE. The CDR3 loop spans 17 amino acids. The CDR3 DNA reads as TGTGCCAGCAGCCCCTGGACAGGAGGGGGTACGACGGAAAAACTGTTTTTT. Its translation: CASSPWTGGGTTEKLFF.

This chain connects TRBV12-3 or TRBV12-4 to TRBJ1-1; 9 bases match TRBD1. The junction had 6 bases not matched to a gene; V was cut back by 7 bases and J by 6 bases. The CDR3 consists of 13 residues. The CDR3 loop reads CASKGQGNAEAFF. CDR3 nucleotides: TGTGCCAGCAAGGGACAGGGTAACGCTGAAGCTTTCTTT.

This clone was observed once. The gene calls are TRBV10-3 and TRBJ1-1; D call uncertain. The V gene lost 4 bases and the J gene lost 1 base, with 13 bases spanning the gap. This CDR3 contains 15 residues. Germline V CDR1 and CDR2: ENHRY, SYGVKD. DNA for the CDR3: TGTGCCATCAGTGCCGGGAGGCAGTCGAACACTGAAGCTTTCTTT. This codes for CAISAGRQSNTEAFF.

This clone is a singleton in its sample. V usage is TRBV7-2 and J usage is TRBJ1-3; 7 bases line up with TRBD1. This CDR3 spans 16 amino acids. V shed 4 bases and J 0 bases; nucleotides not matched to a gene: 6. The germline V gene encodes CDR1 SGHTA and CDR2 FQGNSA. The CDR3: CASSSAGTDSGNTIYF. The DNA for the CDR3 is TGTGCCAGCAGCTCCGCCGGGACAGACTCTGGAAACACCATATATTTT.

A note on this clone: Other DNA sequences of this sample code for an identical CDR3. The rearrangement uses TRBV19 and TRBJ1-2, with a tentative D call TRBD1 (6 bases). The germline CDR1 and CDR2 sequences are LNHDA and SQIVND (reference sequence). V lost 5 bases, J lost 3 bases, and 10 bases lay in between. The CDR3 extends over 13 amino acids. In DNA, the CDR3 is TGTGCCAGTAGTCAGGACAGCGACTATGGCTACACCTTC. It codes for CASSQDSDYGYTF.

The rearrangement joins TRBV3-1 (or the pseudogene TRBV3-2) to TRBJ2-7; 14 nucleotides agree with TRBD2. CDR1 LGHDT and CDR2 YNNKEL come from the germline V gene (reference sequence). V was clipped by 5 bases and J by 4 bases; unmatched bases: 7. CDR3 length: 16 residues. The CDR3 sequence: CASSSRTSGGRYEQYF. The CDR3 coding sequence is TGTGCCAGCAGCTCTAGGACTAGCGGGGGGAGGTACGAGCAGTACTTC.

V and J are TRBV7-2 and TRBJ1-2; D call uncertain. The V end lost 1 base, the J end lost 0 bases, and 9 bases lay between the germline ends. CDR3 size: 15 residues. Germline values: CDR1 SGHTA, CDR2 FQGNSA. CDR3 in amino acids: CASSLGAAANYGYTF. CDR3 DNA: TGTGCCAGCAGCTTAGGGGCCGCAGCTAACTATGGCTACACCTTC.

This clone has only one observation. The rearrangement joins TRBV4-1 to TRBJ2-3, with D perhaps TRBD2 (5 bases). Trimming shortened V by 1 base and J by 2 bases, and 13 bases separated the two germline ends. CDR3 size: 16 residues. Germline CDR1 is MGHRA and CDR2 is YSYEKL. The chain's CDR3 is CASSQVASGPTDTQYF. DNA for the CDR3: TGCGCCAGCAGCCAAGTGGCAAGCGGACCCACAGATACGCAGTATTTT.

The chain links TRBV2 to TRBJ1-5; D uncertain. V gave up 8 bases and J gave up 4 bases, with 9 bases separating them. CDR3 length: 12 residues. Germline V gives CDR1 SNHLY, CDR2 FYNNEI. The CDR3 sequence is CASGRLNQPQHF. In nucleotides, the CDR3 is TGTGCCAGCGGCAGGTTAAATCAGCCCCAGCATTTT.

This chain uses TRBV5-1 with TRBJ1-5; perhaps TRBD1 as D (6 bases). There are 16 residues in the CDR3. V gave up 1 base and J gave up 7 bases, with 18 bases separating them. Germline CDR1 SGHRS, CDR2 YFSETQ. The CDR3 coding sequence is TGCGCCAGCAGCTTGTGGGGGCCGCTCGAAGGGCAGCCCCAGCATTTT. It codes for CASSLWGPLEGQPQHF.

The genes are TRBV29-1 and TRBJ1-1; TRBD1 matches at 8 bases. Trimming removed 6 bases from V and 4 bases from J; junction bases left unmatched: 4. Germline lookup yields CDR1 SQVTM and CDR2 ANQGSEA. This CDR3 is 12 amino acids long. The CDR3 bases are TGCAGCGTGCTACAGGGGGTCACTGAAGCTTTCTTT. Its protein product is CSVLQGVTEAFF.

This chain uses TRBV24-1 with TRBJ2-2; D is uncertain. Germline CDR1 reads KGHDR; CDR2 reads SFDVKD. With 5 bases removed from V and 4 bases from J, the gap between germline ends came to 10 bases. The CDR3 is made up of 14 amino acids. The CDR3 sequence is CATSGSTATGELFF. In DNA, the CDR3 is TGTGCCACCAGTGGAAGTACAGCCACCGGGGAGCTGTTTTTT.

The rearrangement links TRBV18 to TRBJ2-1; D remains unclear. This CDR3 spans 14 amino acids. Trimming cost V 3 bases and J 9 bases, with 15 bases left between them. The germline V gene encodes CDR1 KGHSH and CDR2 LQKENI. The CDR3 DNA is TGTGCCAGCTCACCGACCACTACCGGTAGTGAGCAGTTCTTC. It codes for CASSPTTTGSEQFF.

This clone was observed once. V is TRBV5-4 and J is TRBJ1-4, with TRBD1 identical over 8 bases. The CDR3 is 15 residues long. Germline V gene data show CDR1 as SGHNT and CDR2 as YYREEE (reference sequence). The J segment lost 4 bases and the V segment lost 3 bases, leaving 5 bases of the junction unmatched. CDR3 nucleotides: TGTGCCAGCAGCTGGGGGACAGGCCTTAATGAAAAACTGTTTTTT. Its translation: CASSWGTGLNEKLFF.

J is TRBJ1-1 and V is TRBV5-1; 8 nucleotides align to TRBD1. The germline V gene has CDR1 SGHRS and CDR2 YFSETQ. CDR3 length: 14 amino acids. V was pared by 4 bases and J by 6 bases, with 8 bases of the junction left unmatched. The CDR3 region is CASSDGQGPAEAFF. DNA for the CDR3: TGCGCCAGCAGCGACGGACAGGGACCCGCTGAAGCTTTCTTT. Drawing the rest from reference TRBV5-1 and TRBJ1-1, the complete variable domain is KAGVTQTPRYLIKTRGQQVTLSCSPISGHRSVSWYQQTPGQGLQFLFEYFSETQRNKGNFPGRFSGRQFSNSRSEMNVSTLELGDSALYLCASSDGQGPAEAFFGQGTRLTVV.

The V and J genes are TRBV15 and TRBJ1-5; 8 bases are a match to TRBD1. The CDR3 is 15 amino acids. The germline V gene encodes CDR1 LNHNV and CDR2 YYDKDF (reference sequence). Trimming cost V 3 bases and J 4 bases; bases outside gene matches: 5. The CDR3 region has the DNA TGTGCCACCAGCAGGCACAGGGGGGCGAATCAGCCCCAGCATTTT. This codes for CATSRHRGANQPQHF. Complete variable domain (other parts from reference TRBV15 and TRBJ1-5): DAMVIQNPRYQVTQFGKPVTLSCSQTLNHNVMYWYQQKSSQAPKLLFHYYDKDFNNEADTPDNFQSRRPNTSFCFLDIRSPGLGDTAMYLCATSRHRGANQPQHFGDGTRLSIL.